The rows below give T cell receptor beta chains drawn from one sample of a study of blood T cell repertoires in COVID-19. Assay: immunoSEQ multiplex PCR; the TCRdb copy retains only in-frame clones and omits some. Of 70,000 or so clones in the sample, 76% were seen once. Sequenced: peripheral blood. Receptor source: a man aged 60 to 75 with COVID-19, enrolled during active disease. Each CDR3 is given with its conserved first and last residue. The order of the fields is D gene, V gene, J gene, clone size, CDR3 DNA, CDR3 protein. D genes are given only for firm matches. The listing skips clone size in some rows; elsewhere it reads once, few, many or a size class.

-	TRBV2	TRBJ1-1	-	TGTGCCAGCAGTTATGACAGTGAAGCTTTCTTT	CASSYDSEAFF
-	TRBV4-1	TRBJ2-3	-	TGCGCCAGCAGCCAAGGTCCGTTGGTCAGAGATACGCAGTATTTT	CASSQGPLVRDTQYF
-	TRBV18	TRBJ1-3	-	TGTGCCAGCTCACCGCGCGCAGGGGCTGGAAACACCATATATTTT	CASSPRAGAGNTIYF
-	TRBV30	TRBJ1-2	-	TGTGCCTGGAGTCCTGGGCAGTACTATGGCTACACCTTC	CAWSPGQYYGYTF
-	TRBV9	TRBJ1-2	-	TGTGCCAGTAGCGACAGCTCTAACTATGGCTACACCTTC	CASSDSSNYGYTF
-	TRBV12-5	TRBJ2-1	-	TGTGCTAGTGGTTTGGATTACGGGGAGCAGTTCTTC	CASGLDYGEQFF
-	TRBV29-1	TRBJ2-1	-	TGCAGCGGGCAGGTCAATGAGCAGTTCTTC	CSGQVNEQFF
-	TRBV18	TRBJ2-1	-	TGTGCCAGCTCACCAGAACGACGGACTGTGGCCCTTTACAATGAGCAGTTCTTC	CASSPERRTVALYNEQFF
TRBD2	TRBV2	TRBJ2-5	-	TGTGCCAGCAGTGTGACAGCGGGGGGGGAGACCCAGTACTTC	CASSVTAGGETQYF
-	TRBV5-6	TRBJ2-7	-	TGTGCCAGCAGCTTGGAGGGTTACAGGGACGTTGACTACGAGCAGTACTTC	CASSLEGYRDVDYEQYF
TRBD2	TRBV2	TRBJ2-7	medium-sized	TGTGCCAGCAGACACGGGACTAGCGGGGCCACCTACGAGCAGTACTTC	CASRHGTSGATYEQYF
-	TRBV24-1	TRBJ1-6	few	TGTGCCACCAGTGAAACAGGAGACCCCTCCTATAATTCACCCCTCCACTTT	CATSETGDPSYNSPLHF
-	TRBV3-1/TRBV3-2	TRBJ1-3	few	TGTGCCAGCAGTCCCTCCTCTGGAAACACCATATATTTT	CASSPSSGNTIYF
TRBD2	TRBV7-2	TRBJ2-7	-	TGTGCCAGCAGCTTTACCGGGACTAGACTCCGCGAGCAGTACTTC	CASSFTGTRLREQYF
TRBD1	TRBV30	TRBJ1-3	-	TGTGCCTGGAGTACAGGGGGCGCCGGAAACACCATATATTTT	CAWSTGGAGNTIYF
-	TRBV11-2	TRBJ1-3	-	TGTGCCAGCAGCTTATATTCGGGGTGGGGAGGAAACACCATATATTTT	CASSLYSGWGGNTIYF
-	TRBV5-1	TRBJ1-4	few	TGCGCCAGCAGCTCAACAGGGATTACTAATGAAAAACTGTTTTTT	CASSSTGITNEKLFF
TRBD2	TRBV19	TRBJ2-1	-	TGTGCCAGTAGGGCTACTAGCGGGAGTTCCTACAATGAGCAGTTCTTC	CASRATSGSSYNEQFF
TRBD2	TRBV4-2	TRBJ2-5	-	TGTGCCAGCAGCCAAGGGCCGGGGGGGGAGACCCAGTACTTC	CASSQGPGGETQYF
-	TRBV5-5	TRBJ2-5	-	TGTGCCAGCAGCGCAGCAGATACGAGCGGGACCCAGTACTTC	CASSAADTSGTQYF
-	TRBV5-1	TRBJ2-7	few	TGCGCCAGCAGCTTGGATGGAGGCTACGAGCAGTACTTC	CASSLDGGYEQYF
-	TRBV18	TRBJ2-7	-	TGTGCCAGCTCACCTCCTTTGGGCTCGTCCTACGAGCAGTACTTC	CASSPPLGSSYEQYF
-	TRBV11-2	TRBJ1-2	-	TGTGCCAGCAGCTTAGACATGGGGGGTGGCTACACCTTC	CASSLDMGGGYTF
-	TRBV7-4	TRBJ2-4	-	TGTGCCAGCAGTAACAACAAGAAAAACATTCAGTACTTC	CASSNNKKNIQYF
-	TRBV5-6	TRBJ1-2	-	TGTGCCAGCAGCCAACCGGGAGGAAACTATGGCTACACCTTC	CASSQPGGNYGYTF
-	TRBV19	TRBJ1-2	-	TGTGCCAGTAGTATCAGGGATGTTGATGGCTACACCTTC	CASSIRDVDGYTF
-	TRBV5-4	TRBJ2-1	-	TGTGCCAGCAGCTCCGGGGGATACAATGAGCAGTTCTTC	CASSSGGYNEQFF
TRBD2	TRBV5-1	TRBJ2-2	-	TGCGCCAGCAGCTTAGACGCCAAGACTAGCGGCAACACCGGGGAGCTGTTTTTT	CASSLDAKTSGNTGELFF
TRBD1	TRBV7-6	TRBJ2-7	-	TGTGCCAGCAGCTTAGGCGCGACAGGGAGTGCCTACGAGCAGTACTTC	CASSLGATGSAYEQYF
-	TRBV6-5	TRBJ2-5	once	TGTGCCAGCAGCGGACGACAGGGAGGAGAGACCCAGTACTTC	CASSGRQGGETQYF
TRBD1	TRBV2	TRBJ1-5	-	TGTGCCAGCGACAGGGGGGATCAGCCCCAGCATTTT	CASDRGDQPQHF
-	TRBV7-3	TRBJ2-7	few	TGTGCCAGCAGCCTATCCTCCAGGGGTGAGCAGTACTTC	CASSLSSRGEQYF
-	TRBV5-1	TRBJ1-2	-	TGCGCCAGCACCTCGGGAGGAGGGTTAGATGGCTACACCTTC	CASTSGGGLDGYTF
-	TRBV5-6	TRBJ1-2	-	TGTGCCAGCAGCTTGTGGGCAGAGGGTTATGGCTACACCTTC	CASSLWAEGYGYTF
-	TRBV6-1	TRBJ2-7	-	TGTGCCAGCAGTGAAATAGGCGGGACCTACGAGCAGTACTTC	CASSEIGGTYEQYF
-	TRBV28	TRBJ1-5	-	TGTGCCAGCAGTTTTGGACAGTCGAGGTTTCAGCCCCAGCATTTT	CASSFGQSRFQPQHF
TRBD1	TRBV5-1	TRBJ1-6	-	TGCGCCAGCAGCGGACAGGGAGGAAGCGGGTCACCCCTCCACTTT	CASSGQGGSGSPLHF
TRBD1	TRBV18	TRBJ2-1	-	TGTGCCAGCTCAAAATCACAGGGGGTAGACAATGAGCAGTTCTTC	CASSKSQGVDNEQFF
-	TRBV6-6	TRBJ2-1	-	TGTGCCAGCAGTTTCGAGATAGGACAGATTGAGCAGTTCTTC	CASSFEIGQIEQFF
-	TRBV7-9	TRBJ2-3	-	TGTGCCAGCAGCGACCAGCTAGCCGGGGCAGATACGCAGTATTTT	CASSDQLAGADTQYF
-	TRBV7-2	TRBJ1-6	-	TGTGCCAGCCCGGTGGAGGGAAGCTCCTATAATTCACCCCTCCACTTT	CASPVEGSSYNSPLHF
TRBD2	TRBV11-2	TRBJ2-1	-	TGTGCCAGCAGCTTAGATCTGGGGCTAGCGGGGCAGTCCTACAATGAGCAGTTCTTC	CASSLDLGLAGQSYNEQFF